The 29 T cell receptor beta chains in this list originate from one sample, sequenced in a study of regulatory T cells in long-lasting Graves disease. Time point described: newly diagnosed GD, antithyroid drugs for less than 3 months. RNA isolated from PBMCs was used to make the TCR library. Through Arm-PCR of CDR3 regions and iRepertoire HTBI primers, TCR beta libraries were built. TCRdb passed the multiplex PCR reads through MiXCR, listing each CDR3 protein once. The sample contains around 460,000 distinct CDR3 sequences, roughly 15% of which appear only once. The same data also went into a second study, on T cells in Graves' hyperthyroidism and ophthalmopathy.

The material was peripheral blood mononuclear cells (PBMCs), obtained at new diagnosis, from a patient treated with antithyroid drugs. These receptor sequences come from a woman in her 50s with Graves disease.

This clonotype occurred many times. The chain has TRBV7-9 and TRBJ1-1; D not resolved. Trimming took 1 base from V and 2 from J, leaving 8 bases between them. Germline CDR1 and CDR2: SEHNR and FQNEAQ (reference sequence). This CDR3 is built from 14 residues. The CDR3 loop reads CASSLVRINTEAFF. The CDR3 DNA is TGTGCCAGCAGCTTAGTACGTATCAACACTGAAGCTTTCTTT.

This clonotype was found many times. The rearrangement uses TRBV5-1 and TRBJ2-7; 7 bases are shared with TRBD1. Germline loops: CDR1 SGHRS, CDR2 YFSETQ. This CDR3 region has 14 residues. Germline trimming cut 0 bases from V and 2 bases from J; bases unmatched to any gene: 2. The CDR3 loop is CASSLEGTAYEQYF. CDR3 sequence (DNA): TGCGCCAGCAGCTTGGAAGGGACAGCCTACGAGCAGTACTTC.

This clonotype has a count of ten or more. The CDR3 ends on some other residue instead of the conserved phenylalanine or tryptophan, so this is likely a read error. The chain recombines TRBV2 with TRBJ1-1; a possible D gene is TRBD1 (5 bases). The length of the CDR3 is 13 residues. Between the trimmed V and J ends, which lost 6 bases and 1 base, there was a span of 9 bases. Germline CDR1 and CDR2: SNHLY and FYNNEI. The CDR3 loop is CASSLTGNTEAFS. The DNA for the CDR3 is TGTGCCAGCAGCTTAACAGGGAACACTGAAGCTTTCTCT.

This clonotype was recorded at least ten times. In nucleotides, the CDR3 is TGTGCCAGCTCACCACGGGTGGTTCGGACGTTGAACACTGAAGCTTTCTTT. Residues: CASSPRVVRTLNTEAFF. The genes are TRBV18 and TRBJ1-1, with D unresolved. The ends were cut back, 1 base at V and 0 bases at J, with 15 bases in the middle. The V gene's germline CDR1 is KGHSH and CDR2 LQKENI. The CDR3 spans 17 residues.

The V gene is TRBV4-1, the J gene TRBJ2-7, with 7 nucleotides matching TRBD1. The trim removed 0 bases at V and 3 bases at J, leaving 5 bases unmatched. Germline V gene sequence: CDR1 MGHRA, CDR2 YSYEKL. CDR3 length: 15 amino acids. CDR3 sequence (DNA): TGCGCCAGCAGCCAAGAGGACAGGCCTATCTACGAGCAGTACTTC. It translates to CASSQEDRPIYEQYF.

This clonotype was recorded many times. V gene TRBV7-2 combines with J gene TRBJ2-5; 9 nucleotides match TRBD1. The CDR3 totals 19 residues. The V gene end was trimmed by 9 bases and the J gene end by 1 base; junction bases not matched to a gene: 21. In germline, CDR1 is SGHTA, CDR2 FQGNSA. The CDR3 nucleotides are TGTGCCAGTCAGAGTTTAATAGGACAGGGGAAAGGCATCCAAGAGACCCAGTACTTC. It encodes CASQSLIGQGKGIQETQYF.

This clonotype was counted many times. The V gene is TRBV2, the J gene TRBJ2-1; D gene ambiguous. The CDR3 runs 12 residues. Germline V gene data show CDR1 as SNHLY and CDR2 as FYNNEI. V gave up 4 bases and J gave up 3 bases, with 4 bases separating them. The CDR3 DNA reads as TGTGCCAGCAGTGTGGACTACAATGAGCAGTTCTTC. Protein sequence: CASSVDYNEQFF.

This clonotype was seen ten or more times. The chain recombines TRBV10-3 with TRBJ2-3; TRBD1 or TRBD2 may be the D gene (5 bases each). The V end was cut by 8 bases, the J end by 2 bases, with 17 bases between. The CDR3 runs 15 residues. Germline V CDR1 and CDR2: ENHRY, SYGVKD. CDR3 region: CAIAGGSGPTDTQYF. In nucleotides, the CDR3 is TGTGCCATCGCGGGCGGTTCGGGGCCCACAGATACGCAGTATTTT.

The CDR3, as DNA: TGTGCCACCAAGCGGGAGGGTCCCGAAAACATTCAGTACTTC. It encodes CATKREGPENIQYF. J is TRBJ2-4 and V is TRBV10-3; 10 bases align to TRBD2. The CDR3 extends over 14 amino acids. V trimming: 10 bases; J trimming: 5 bases; junction bases outside the gene matches: 8. Per the germline V gene, CDR1 is ENHRY and CDR2 is SYGVKD.

About this clonotype: This could be a read error, since a much larger clone is one nucleotide away. This sequence joins TRBV10-3 and TRBJ2-7; 9 nucleotides align to TRBD2. Unmatched junction bases numbered 4, after V lost 4 bases and J lost 3 bases. The CDR3 runs to 14 residues. Looked up from germline, CDR1 is ENHRY and CDR2 is SYGVKD. The DNA for the CDR3 is TGTGCCATCAGTGTAACAGCGGGAGGCTACGAGCAGTACTTC. This sequence encodes CAISVTAGGYEQYF.

The CDR3, as DNA: TGTGCCACACAGGGGGCGCACTCTGGGGCCAACGTCCTGACTTTC. This encodes CATQGAHSGANVLTF. V and J are TRBV7-9 and TRBJ2-6; 9 bases line up with TRBD1. The germline V gene has CDR1 SEHNR and CDR2 FQNEAQ (reference sequence). The CDR3 sequence is 15 residues long. V was clipped by 10 bases and J by 0 bases; unmatched bases: 4.

This chain uses TRBV20-1 with TRBJ2-1, with D unresolved. Germline V gene data show CDR1 as DFQATT and CDR2 as SNEGSKA (reference sequence). The CDR3 totals 11 residues. The ends were cut back, 0 bases at V and 8 bases at J, with 5 bases in the middle. Here the CDR3 reads CSARELDEQFF. The CDR3 DNA reads as TGCAGTGCTAGAGAGCTAGATGAGCAGTTCTTC.

This clonotype occurred many times. The CDR3 DNA follows: TGCGCCAGCAGCACCGGGACGCAGGACTACGAGCAGTACTTC. This encodes CASSTGTQDYEQYF. The J gene is TRBJ2-7, the V gene TRBV10-1, with D perhaps given as TRBD1 or TRBD2 (5 bases each). The CDR3 is made up of 14 amino acids. Germline loops: CDR1 WNHNN, CDR2 SYGVQD (reference sequence). Trimming shortened V by 6 bases and J by 3 bases, and 15 bases separated the two germline ends.

This clonotype has a count of ten or more. The V call is TRBV12-3 or TRBV12-4, the J call TRBJ2-7; TRBD2 matches 10 bases. The CDR3 runs 14 residues. Trimming at V came to 7 bases and at J to 2 bases, leaving 5 bases not matched to a gene. The DNA for the CDR3 is TGTGCCAGCAAGAGAGCGGGAGGGCCCTACGAGCAGTACTTC. As protein: CASKRAGGPYEQYF.

This clonotype was found many times. The chain employs TRBV7-2 and TRBJ1-1; D is undetermined. The CDR3 runs 14 residues. CDR1 and CDR2 (germline): SGHTA, FQGNSA. Trimming stripped 1 base from V and 1 base from J, with 7 bases between. The CDR3 sequence: CASSLETGNTEAFF. DNA for the CDR3: TGTGCCAGCAGCTTAGAAACGGGGAACACTGAAGCTTTCTTT.

This clonotype has at least ten counts. This chain links TRBV25-1 with TRBJ2-3; D ambiguous. This CDR3 is built from 15 residues. The V and J ends lost 1 base and 2 bases respectively, with 10 bases between them. Germline assignment: CDR1 MGHDK and CDR2 SYGVNS. This CDR3 is CASSELGPITDTQYF. The CDR3 bases are TGTGCCAGCAGTGAATTAGGCCCGATCACAGATACGCAGTATTTT. The full variable domain, its missing parts supplied by reference TRBV25-1 and TRBJ2-3, is EADIYQTPRYLVIGTGKKITLECSQTMGHDKMYWYQQDPGMELHLIHYSYGVNSTEKGDLSSESTVSRIRTEHFPLTLESARPSHTSQYLCASSELGPITDTQYFGPGTRLTVL.

This clonotype was counted many times. This chain joins TRBV7-8 and TRBJ1-5, with TRBD1 as a possible D gene (5 bases). Trimming left V 5 bases short and J 0 bases short, with 14 bases between. Germline values: CDR1 SGHVS, CDR2 FQNEAQ. This CDR3 is built from 16 residues. The CDR3 reads CASSAGGVDSNQPQHF. The CDR3 coding sequence is TGTGCCAGCAGCGCTGGGGGGGTAGATAGCAATCAGCCCCAGCATTTT.

As regards this clonotype: A much more abundant neighbour one base away suggests this may be a read error. The chain links TRBV11-2 to TRBJ2-7, with no clear D. The CDR3 runs to 13 residues. The V end was cut by 3 bases, the J end by 7 bases, with 13 bases between. Germline V CDR1 and CDR2: SGHAT, FQNNGV. DNA of the CDR3: TGTGCCAGCAGCTTTCCACCGATTCATGAGCAGTACTTC. Its translation is CASSFPPIHEQYF.

This clonotype was seen more than once but under ten times. The V gene is TRBV18, the J gene TRBJ2-1, with 8 bases identical to TRBD1. This CDR3 region has 15 residues. The germline V gene has CDR1 KGHSH and CDR2 LQKENI. The junction had 10 bases not matched to a gene; V was cut back by 3 bases and J by 9 bases. The CDR3 coding sequence is TGTGCCAGCTCACCGGTGTCGCAGGGGGCAAGTGAGCAGTTCTTC. Its translation: CASSPVSQGASEQFF.

This clonotype was counted at least ten times. The V call is TRBV7-2, the J call TRBJ2-1, with D hard to call. Per the germline V gene, CDR1 is SGHTA and CDR2 is FQGNSA. V was clipped by 1 base and J by 8 bases, with 9 bases between them. This CDR3 has 13 amino acids. The CDR3 protein is CASSLVQSHEQFF. Here the CDR3 DNA reads TGTGCCAGCAGCTTAGTGCAGTCACATGAGCAGTTCTTC.

A few counts support this clonotype. This sequence may be a read error, since a much larger clone differs from it by one base. The chain employs TRBV7-8 and TRBJ1-5; D unresolved. This CDR3 spans 14 amino acids. The ends were cut back, 5 bases at V and 9 bases at J, with 17 bases in the middle. Germline V CDR1 and CDR2: SGHVS, FQNEAQ. The CDR3 sequence is CASSLNGRDRPQHF. The DNA of the CDR3 is TGTGCCAGCAGCCTAAATGGACGGGATCGGCCCCAGCATTTT.

Ten or more counts support this clonotype. This chain links TRBV12-3 or TRBV12-4 with TRBJ2-2, with 8 bases fitting TRBD1. This CDR3 spans 16 amino acids. After removal of 5 bases from V and 6 bases from J, the junction contained 11 bases not matched to a gene. The CDR3 here is CASSPPDREVPGELFF. The CDR3 region has the DNA TGTGCCAGCAGTCCCCCGGACAGGGAGGTTCCCGGGGAGCTGTTTTTT.

This rearrangement joins TRBV19 to TRBJ1-5; 10 bases agree with TRBD1. CDR3 length: 18 amino acids. Germline V gives CDR1 LNHDA, CDR2 SQIVND (reference sequence). Trimming cost V 5 bases and J 7 bases; bases outside gene matches: 17. The CDR3 reads CASSSKGYTDRGLQPQHF. The DNA of the CDR3 is TGTGCCAGTAGTTCGAAGGGGTATACGGACAGGGGGTTACAGCCCCAGCATTTT. The complete variable domain, with remaining parts taken from reference TRBV19 and TRBJ1-5, reads DGGITQSPKYLFRKEGQNVTLSCEQNLNHDAMYWYRQDPGQGLRLIYYSQIVNDFQKGDIAEGYSVSREKKESFPLTVTSAQKNPTAFYLCASSSKGYTDRGLQPQHFGDGTRLSIL.

This clonotype occurred many times. This sequence joins TRBV28 and TRBJ2-1, with TRBD2 matching 10 bases. This CDR3 region has 14 residues. The J segment lost 9 bases and the V segment lost 3 bases, leaving 5 bases of the junction unmatched. Looked up from germline, CDR1 is MDHEN and CDR2 is SYDVKM. The CDR3 nucleotides read TGTGCCAGCAGTTTCTTTAGCGGGAGGTCTGAGCAGTTCTTC. Translated, it gives CASSFFSGRSEQFF.

In this sample, this clonotype turned up many times. The chain links TRBV28 to TRBJ1-1; D gene uncertain. The CDR3 is 14 amino acids. CDR1 and CDR2 (germline): MDHEN, SYDVKM. Deletions cut 5 bases from V and 4 bases from J, with 14 bases between. The CDR3 DNA sequence: TGTGCCAGCAGTCTCCCGTTGGGAGGCACTGAAGCTTTCTTT. Translating it yields CASSLPLGGTEAFF.

This clonotype was counted a few times. The chain joins TRBV6-1 to TRBJ2-3; perhaps TRBD2 as D (5 bases). Germline V lookup: CDR1 MNHNS, CDR2 SASEGT. Trimming took 5 bases from V and 5 from J, leaving 17 bases between them. This CDR3 is 15 amino acids long. The DNA of the CDR3 is TGTGCCAGCAGTCTACAACGGGAACGTAAAGATACGCAGTATTTT. It translates to CASSLQRERKDTQYF.

There are many counts of this clonotype. The rearrangement joins TRBV6-1 to TRBJ1-2, with D possibly being TRBD1 (5 bases). Germline CDR1 MNHNS, CDR2 SASEGT. Deletions cut 6 bases from V and 4 bases from J, with 15 bases between. The CDR3 totals 14 residues. This CDR3 is CASRGTGGFYGYTF. Written as DNA, the CDR3 is TGTGCCAGCAGAGGAACAGGTGGATTCTATGGCTACACCTTC.

This clonotype was found a few times. This chain uses TRBV28 with TRBJ1-6; D remains ambiguous. This CDR3 has 15 residues. Trimming took 2 bases from V and 2 from J, leaving 7 bases between them. Germline CDR1 is MDHEN and CDR2 is SYDVKM. CDR3 region: CASSLGNPYNSPLHF. As DNA, the CDR3 is TGTGCCAGCAGTTTAGGGAACCCCTATAATTCACCCCTCCACTTT. Full variable domain (rest looked up from reference TRBV28 and TRBJ1-6): DVKVTQSSRYLVKRTGEKVFLECVQDMDHENMFWYRQDPGLGLRLIYFSYDVKMKEKGDIPEGYSVSREKKERFSLILESASTNQTSMYLCASSLGNPYNSPLHFGNGTRLTVT.

In this sample, this clonotype turned up many times. This CDR3 is CASSQGTSGRVETQYF. The CDR3 DNA is TGTGCCAGCAGCCAAGGGACTAGCGGGAGAGTAGAGACCCAGTACTTC. The chain has TRBV11-2 and TRBJ2-5; the match to TRBD2 covers 14 bases. The CDR3 is 16 residues long. In germline, CDR1 is SGHAT, CDR2 FQNNGV. Losses at the gene ends were 5 bases for V and 4 bases for J; bases not matched to a gene: 6.